The present T cell receptor (beta chain) was sequenced within a study of blood T cell repertoires in COVID-19. About the study: COVID-19 samples from acute and convalescent phases originated in the United States, Italy and Spain. The cDNA or gDNA used as material had been derived from T cells, B-cell-depleted T cells, or PBMCs.

Source study methods: For nucleated cells, counts were estimated from reference gene primer amplification. The table came from immunoSEQ multiplex PCR; TCRdb's copy has only in-frame clones and leaves some out. That table gives V, J and clone size, and the DNA gave D and trimming. The sample holds some 150,000 clones, over 80% seen once. This clone was counted once. The source is a man between 45 and 60 years old who had recovered from COVID-19. Material for sequencing was peripheral blood.

DNA for the CDR3: TGTGCCAGCTCACCGCCGACAGGGAAGGATGATACCTATGGCTACACCTTC. It yields the protein CASSPPTGKDDTYGYTF. This rearrangement joins TRBV18 to TRBJ1-2, with 7 bases identical to TRBD1. Trimming took 3 bases from V and 4 from J; bases not matched to a gene: 14. The CDR3 length is 17 residues. CDR1 and CDR2 from the germline V gene are KGHSH and LQKENI.